This T cell receptor (beta chain) stems from a study of cytomegalovirus exposure and HLA in healthy donors. The study's findings and limits: Cytomegalovirus-associated TCR beta chains were listed, numbering approximately 150. There were a few CMV-associated chains whose specificity for CMV antigens was confirmed in vitro.

With respect to this clone: The antigen remains unidentified.

Sequenced by immunoSEQ multiplex PCR; TCRdb stores in-frame clones only, minus some. Here the sample spans about 250,000 clones, roughly 87% being singletons. The CDR3 covers 14 residues. The V end was cut by 5 bases, the J end by 1 base, with 11 bases between. Germline CDR1 and CDR2: SEHNR and FQNEAQ (reference sequence). This rearrangement joins TRBV7-9 to TRBJ1-1, with D maybe TRBD1 (5 bases). Sequenced input: PBMCs. This clonotype was obtained from a man between 18 and 29 years old in good health and CMV-seropositive. CDR3 loop: CASSPGTWNTEAFF. CDR3 DNA sequence: TGTGCCAGCAGCCCCGGGACCTGGAACACTGAAGCTTTCTTT.